Presented here are 4 T cell receptor beta chains from one specimen sequenced in a study of graft-versus-host responses after intestinal transplantation. This table comes from immunoSEQ multiplex PCR, and its TCRdb copy is limited to in-frame clones, with some not included. The sample consists of about 25,000 clones, 70% to 90% of them appearing once. The sequencing here drew on PBMCs, taken approximately 450 days after intestinal transplant. These receptors were collected from a human patient who received an intestinal transplant, so some T cells may come from the graft donor.

V gene TRBV9 combines with J gene TRBJ1-5; 9 bases align to TRBD1. The CDR3 is 15 amino acids. Germline CDR1 is SGDLS and CDR2 is YYNGEE. Losses at the gene ends were 6 bases for V and 4 bases for J; bases not matched to a gene: 8. CDR3 amino acids: CASNPSGTGNQPQHF. The CDR3, as DNA: TGTGCCAGCAATCCCTCCGGGACAGGGAATCAGCCCCAGCATTTT.

This clone was picked up one time. The chain joins TRBV9 to TRBJ2-7; 8 bases line up with TRBD2. The CDR3 is 13 residues long. Germline CDR1 and CDR2: SGDLS and YYNGEE. With V trimmed by 0 bases and J by 7 bases, 3 bases remained unmatched. The CDR3 DNA follows: TGTGCCAGCAGCGTAGTAGTAGCGGGGGAGCAGTACTTC. Protein product: CASSVVVAGEQYF.

CDR3 DNA: TGCAGCGTTGACATAGCGCTTTCCTACAATGAGCAGTTCTTC. The encoded protein is CSVDIALSYNEQFF. The chain carries TRBV29-1 and TRBJ2-1, with D maybe TRBD2 (5 bases). This CDR3 spans 14 amino acids. Trimming pared 3 bases from V and 1 base from J, leaving 10 bases between. Germline CDR1 reads SQVTM; CDR2 reads ANQGSEA.

This chain links TRBV11-3 with TRBJ2-1; perhaps TRBD1 as D (6 bases). This CDR3 contains 12 residues. Trimming cost V 5 bases and J 8 bases, with 10 bases left between them. CDR1 and CDR2 from the germline V gene are SGHNT and YENEEA. This CDR3 is CASSLGGDEQFF. The CDR3 nucleotides read TGTGCCAGCAGCCTAGGGGGAGATGAGCAGTTCTTC. Using reference TRBV11-3 and TRBJ2-1 for the parts outside the CDR3, the full variable domain is EAGVVQSPRYKIIEKKQPVAFWCNPISGHNTLYWYLQNLGQGPELLIRYENEEAVDDSQLPKDRFSAERLKGVDSTLKIQPAELGDSAVYLCASSLGGDEQFFGPGTRLTVL.